The 5 T cell receptor beta chains reported below all come from one sample, sequenced in a study of beta chain features in type 1 diabetes. These receptors' targets are unknown. General study results and limits: Patients with Type 1 diabetes showed moderately but significantly shorter TCRB CDR3s in all four CD4+ subsets.

As every portion of the isolated RNA was reverse transcribed, the sequencing read expressed TCRB transcripts. The table came from immunoSEQ multiplex PCR; TCRdb's copy has only in-frame clones and leaves some out. This sample yields 140,000 or so clones, of which 13% are seen a single time; under 1.5% belongs to the top ten. Sequencing was carried out using central memory CD4+ T cells from blood. These receptors all come from a man aged 18-30 years with type 1 diabetes.

This sequence joins TRBV10-3 and TRBJ2-3, with a possible D match to TRBD1 (7 bases). V gave up 10 bases and J gave up 0 bases, with 14 bases separating them. Per germline, CDR1 ENHRY and CDR2 SYGVKD. The CDR3 has 14 residues. Here the CDR3 DNA reads TGTGCCAGCGGGACAGTCGCTAGCACAGATACGCAGTATTTT. Its translation: CASGTVASTDTQYF.

This CDR3 is CAWRGGGVYGYTF. As DNA, the CDR3 is TGTGCCTGGAGGGGAGGGGGAGTCTATGGCTACACCTTC. This sequence joins TRBV30 and TRBJ1-2, with a possible D match to TRBD1 (6 bases). V was cut by 3 bases and J by 4 bases, with 12 bases left in between. CDR1 and CDR2 (germline): GTSNPN, SVGIG (reference sequence). The CDR3 consists of 13 residues.

This clone was picked up a small number of times. J is TRBJ1-1 and V is TRBV19, with D perhaps TRBD1 (5 bases). Trimming pared 5 bases from V and 1 base from J, leaving 17 bases between. The CDR3 contains 16 residues. Germline values: CDR1 LNHDA, CDR2 SQIVND (reference sequence). The CDR3 nucleotides read TGTGCCAGTAGTCCTCGGGACCGGAAATCGAACACTGAAGCTTTCTTT. As protein: CASSPRDRKSNTEAFF.

This clone was found many times. For the CDR3, the DNA is TGTGCCAGCAGGGCTGCGGGGGCGATGAACACTGAAGCTTTCTTT. This codes for CASRAAGAMNTEAFF. The chain joins TRBV28 to TRBJ1-1; possibly TRBD1 for D (6 bases). Between the trimmed V and J ends, which lost 6 bases and 0 bases, there was a span of 14 bases. CDR3 length equals 15 residues. Germline V CDR1 and CDR2: MDHEN, SYDVKM.

The chain uses TRBV9 and TRBJ1-2; D not certain. Germline CDR1 reads SGDLS; CDR2 reads YYNGEE. This CDR3 spans 14 amino acids. The V and J ends lost 0 bases and 2 bases respectively, with 8 bases between them. CDR3 region: CASSVGGANYGYTF. The DNA for the CDR3 is TGTGCCAGCAGCGTAGGTGGAGCGAACTATGGCTACACCTTC. Drawing the rest from reference TRBV9 and TRBJ1-2, the complete variable domain is DSGVTQTPKHLITATGQRVTLRCSPRSGDLSVYWYQQSLDQGLQFLIQYYNGEERAKGNILERFSAQQFPDLHSELNLSSLELGDSALYFCASSVGGANYGYTFGSGTRLTVV.